Shown below are 27 T cell receptor beta chains from a single sample sequenced in a study of persistence of HIV-infected CD4 T cells. These receptors' antigens are unknown. The immunoSEQ assay was version 4, run in survey mode. Sequenced by immunoSEQ multiplex PCR; TCRdb stores in-frame clones only, minus some. The data show roughly 34,000 clones, 82% seen once. Lysates of CMV-infected fibroblasts at approximately 9.4 ug/mL stimulated these cells. CD40L/CD69 double-negative CD45RO-high memory CD4+ T cells were collected. The specimen was CD4+ T cells sorted from PBMCs after approximately 19-hour stimulation, collected from a patient who received antiretroviral therapy. These receptors all come from an adult woman with HIV who was CMV-seropositive.

The rearrangement links TRBV5-5 to TRBJ2-7; D unresolved. Per germline, CDR1 SGHKS and CDR2 YYEKEE (reference sequence). V lost 4 bases, J lost 1 base, and 12 bases lay in between. This CDR3 contains 14 residues. The CDR3 here is CASSTEGWSYEQYF. The CDR3 DNA follows: TGTGCCAGCAGCACCGAAGGGTGGTCCTACGAGCAGTACTTC.

The rearrangement links TRBV4-2 to TRBJ1-2; 8 nucleotides agree with TRBD1. Unmatched junction bases numbered 5, after V lost 1 base and J lost 7 bases. The CDR3 has 14 amino acids. CDR1 LGHNA and CDR2 YNFKEQ come from the germline V gene. The CDR3 nucleotides read TGTGCCAGCAGCCAAGTTCAGGGGGCGGCTGGCTACACCTTC. This gives the protein CASSQVQGAAGYTF.

This clone was observed a few times. The J gene is TRBJ1-1, the V gene TRBV12-5; D unclear. The V gene lost 7 bases and the J gene lost 1 base, with 7 bases spanning the gap. CDR1 is LGHNT and CDR2 is FRNRAP in the germline V gene. The CDR3 length is 12 residues. The CDR3: CASALENTEAFF. DNA for the CDR3: TGTGCTAGTGCCCTCGAGAACACTGAAGCTTTCTTT.

This chain uses TRBV7-9 with TRBJ1-3; 8 positions agree with TRBD1. CDR3 size: 16 residues. J was trimmed by 2 bases and V by 4 bases; bases with no gene match: 7. Germline V gives CDR1 SEHNR, CDR2 FQNEAQ (reference sequence). CDR3 coding DNA: TGTGCCAGCAGCTCGGGGGCAGGGGGCACTGGAAACACCATATATTTT. It translates to CASSSGAGGTGNTIYF.

The chain recombines TRBV5-5 with TRBJ2-5; D possibly uses TRBD1 or TRBD2 (5 bases each). Per germline, CDR1 SGHKS and CDR2 YYEKEE (reference sequence). V lost 3 bases and J lost 5, with 5 bases in between. The CDR3 is made up of 11 amino acids. CDR3 in amino acids: CASSWGETQYF. The CDR3 coding sequence is TGTGCCAGCAGCTGGGGGGAGACCCAGTACTTC. The variable domain in full, with the rest retrieved from reference TRBV5-5 and TRBJ2-5, is DAGVTQSPTHLIKTRGQQVTLRCSPISGHKSVSWYQQVLGQGPQFIFQYYEKEERGRGNFPDRFSARQFPNYSSELNVNALLLGDSALYLCASSWGETQYFGPGTRLLVL.

The V and J genes are TRBV30 and TRBJ1-2; D unclear. Germline CDR1 GTSNPN, CDR2 SVGIG (reference sequence). Trimming took 2 bases from V and 5 from J, leaving 6 bases between them. CDR3 length: 11 residues. Here the CDR3 DNA reads TGTGCCTGGAGTTACCAATATGGCTACACCTTC. This gives the protein CAWSYQYGYTF.

The genes are TRBV9 and TRBJ1-1; 10 bases line up with TRBD1. Trimming removed 3 bases from V and 6 bases from J; junction bases left unmatched: 2. In germline, CDR1 is SGDLS, CDR2 YYNGEE. The CDR3 loop spans 13 amino acids. CDR3 nucleotides: TGTGCCAGCAGCGCCGGGACAGGGGCTGAAGCTTTCTTT. This encodes CASSAGTGAEAFF. Full variable domain (rest looked up from reference TRBV9 and TRBJ1-1): DSGVTQTPKHLITATGQRVTLRCSPRSGDLSVYWYQQSLDQGLQFLIQYYNGEERAKGNILERFSAQQFPDLHSELNLSSLELGDSALYFCASSAGTGAEAFFGQGTRLTVV.

This clone was seen a single time. The genes are TRBV5-1 and TRBJ1-1; the match to TRBD1 covers 7 bases. Germline V gene data show CDR1 as SGHRS and CDR2 as YFSETQ. The CDR3 sequence is 17 residues long. V shed 0 bases, J shed 5 bases, and the junction held 13 bases outside the gene matches. DNA for the CDR3: TGCGCCAGCAGCTTGGGATCGGGCAGGGGGTTTGATACTGAAGCTTTCTTT. Translating it yields CASSLGSGRGFDTEAFF. Full variable domain (outside the CDR3, taken from reference TRBV5-1 and TRBJ1-1): KAGVTQTPRYLIKTRGQQVTLSCSPISGHRSVSWYQQTPGQGLQFLFEYFSETQRNKGNFPGRFSGRQFSNSRSEMNVSTLELGDSALYLCASSLGSGRGFDTEAFFGQGTRLTVV.

The V and J genes are TRBV5-1 and TRBJ1-2, with unresolved D. The germline V gene has CDR1 SGHRS and CDR2 YFSETQ. CDR3 length equals 14 residues. Trimming removed 0 bases at V and 1 base at J, with 7 bases between. CDR3 region: CASSLGQSNYGYTF. The CDR3 DNA reads TGCGCCAGCAGCTTGGGTCAGAGTAACTATGGCTACACCTTC.

The rearrangement links TRBV5-1 to TRBJ1-1, with 7 nucleotides matching TRBD1. CDR1 is SGHRS, CDR2 YFSETQ, per germline. V gave up 5 bases and J gave up 0 bases; unmatched junction bases: 10. The CDR3 spans 16 residues. The CDR3 sequence is CASSFGGQILNTEAFF. In DNA, the CDR3 is TGCGCCAGCAGTTTTGGGGGACAGATTTTGAACACTGAAGCTTTCTTT. Full variable domain (rest looked up from reference TRBV5-1 and TRBJ1-1): KAGVTQTPRYLIKTRGQQVTLSCSPISGHRSVSWYQQTPGQGLQFLFEYFSETQRNKGNFPGRFSGRQFSNSRSEMNVSTLELGDSALYLCASSFGGQILNTEAFFGQGTRLTVV.

The chain uses TRBV11-3 and TRBJ2-4; tentative D call: TRBD1 (6 bases). Germline values: CDR1 SGHNT, CDR2 YENEEA. The CDR3 loop spans 17 amino acids. Trimming took off 6 bases at V and 7 bases at J, with 25 bases between the two ends. CDR3 loop: CASRRSSGTPKLNIQYF. CDR3 DNA: TGTGCCAGCAGGCGGTCATCCGGGACACCTAAATTGAACATTCAGTACTTC.

The chain links TRBV7-9 to TRBJ1-6, with 9 bases lining up with TRBD1. Trimming took 2 bases from V and 10 from J; bases not matched to a gene: 6. Germline values: CDR1 SEHNR, CDR2 FQNEAQ (reference sequence). The CDR3 is made up of 15 amino acids. CDR3: CASSLKGQGDSPLHF. In DNA form, the CDR3 reads TGTGCCAGCAGCTTAAAGGGACAGGGCGACTCACCCCTCCACTTT.

V gene TRBV6-5 combines with J gene TRBJ2-3; 8 bases match TRBD1. CDR1 and CDR2 (germline): MNHEY, SVGAGI. V lost 8 bases, J lost 4 bases, and 11 bases stayed unmatched. The CDR3 extends over 15 amino acids. In DNA, the CDR3 is TGTGCCAGCTCGAGAGGGACAGGAGCTTCAGATACGCAGTATTTT. This codes for CASSRGTGASDTQYF.

The rearrangement links TRBV5-4 to TRBJ2-1; the match to TRBD2 covers 11 bases. Per the germline V gene, CDR1 is SGHNT and CDR2 is YYREEE (reference sequence). There are 16 residues in the CDR3. After removal of 3 bases from V and 8 bases from J, the junction contained 10 bases not matched to a gene. CDR3 residues: CASSSPGLAATDEQFF. The CDR3 bases are TGTGCCAGCAGCTCCCCGGGACTAGCGGCTACGGATGAGCAGTTCTTC.

V is TRBV5-4 and J is TRBJ1-1; TRBD1 is a possible D gene (6 bases). Looked up from germline, CDR1 is SGHNT and CDR2 is YYREEE (reference sequence). Trimming took 0 bases from V and 0 from J, leaving 15 bases between them. The CDR3 length is 17 residues. The CDR3 sequence: CASSLDRVGVMNTEAFF. The DNA for the CDR3 is TGTGCCAGCAGCTTGGACAGGGTCGGGGTTATGAACACTGAAGCTTTCTTT.

The V and J genes are TRBV24-1 and TRBJ1-2; 12 positions agree with TRBD1. CDR3 length: 15 amino acids. Germline V gene data show CDR1 as KGHDR and CDR2 as SFDVKD. J gave up 6 bases and V 4 bases, and 5 bases lay outside the gene matches. CDR3 sequence reads: CATSEGTGGVDGYTF. CDR3 sequence (DNA): TGTGCCACCAGTGAGGGGACAGGGGGCGTGGATGGCTACACCTTC.

The V and J genes are TRBV6-2 or TRBV6-3 and TRBJ1-1; D gene unclear. Germline values: CDR1 MNHEY, CDR2 SVGEGT. V lost 4 bases and J 0 bases, leaving 9 bases between the germline ends. This CDR3 spans 14 amino acids. CDR3 loop: CASSWPAMNTEAFF. The DNA of the CDR3 is TGTGCCAGCAGTTGGCCAGCCATGAACACTGAAGCTTTCTTT.

V is TRBV6-5 and J is TRBJ1-4; D is possibly TRBD1 (6 bases). Germline V gene sequence: CDR1 MNHEY, CDR2 SVGAGI. Trimming pared 6 bases from V and 3 bases from J, leaving 8 bases between. The CDR3 is 13 amino acids. As DNA, the CDR3 is TGTGCCAGCAGGAGACAGGCTAATGAAAAACTGTTTTTT. Translating it yields CASRRQANEKLFF.

In the case of this clone: The sample carries other DNA sequences with the same CDR3. The chain uses TRBV6-1 and TRBJ1-5; D uncertain. Germline CDR1 is MNHNS and CDR2 is SASEGT. Trimming left V 2 bases short and J 6 bases short, with 8 bases between. The CDR3 has 13 amino acids. The CDR3 reads CASSEFRGQPQHF. CDR3 nucleotide sequence: TGTGCCAGCAGTGAATTTCGGGGTCAGCCCCAGCATTTT.

This clone is classed as medium-sized. The rearrangement links TRBV3-1 (or the pseudogene TRBV3-2) to TRBJ1-3; no clear D. Germline V gives CDR1 LGHDT, CDR2 YNNKEL (reference sequence). Trimming shortened V by 0 bases and J by 0 bases, and 9 bases separated the two germline ends. CDR3 length equals 16 residues. DNA for the CDR3: TGTGCCAGCAGCCAAGATACGACAACCTCTGGAAACACCATATATTTT. It yields the protein CASSQDTTTSGNTIYF.

This chain uses TRBV5-1 with TRBJ2-6; 7 nucleotides match TRBD1. This CDR3 spans 15 amino acids. The germline V gene encodes CDR1 SGHRS and CDR2 YFSETQ. Unmatched junction bases numbered 4, after V lost 3 bases and J lost 4 bases. CDR3 bases: TGCGCCAGCAGCTCTGGACAGGCCGGGGCCAACGTCCTGACTTTC. Translation: CASSSGQAGANVLTF.

The chain is built from TRBV28 and TRBJ2-1; 10 nucleotides agree with TRBD2. V was clipped by 6 bases and J by 4 bases; unmatched bases: 21. The CDR3 is 20 residues long. CDR1 and CDR2 from the germline V gene are MDHEN and SYDVKM. The CDR3 is CASSSPWVAGGGAWYNEQFF. The CDR3 coding sequence is TGTGCCAGCAGCTCCCCGTGGGTAGCGGGAGGCGGGGCGTGGTACAATGAGCAGTTCTTC.

This rearrangement joins TRBV29-1 to TRBJ2-2, with D possibly matching TRBD1 (5 bases). This CDR3 has 14 amino acids. V was trimmed by 5 bases and J by 4 bases, leaving 14 bases between them. CDR1 SQVTM and CDR2 ANQGSEA come from the germline V gene. The CDR3 sequence: CSVPLKGPTGELFF. As DNA, the CDR3 is TGCAGCGTTCCCTTGAAGGGGCCCACCGGGGAGCTGTTTTTT.

This chain links TRBV5-4 with TRBJ1-2; 7 bases match TRBD1. Germline lookup yields CDR1 SGHNT and CDR2 YYREEE (reference sequence). The trim removed 3 bases at V and 7 bases at J, leaving 9 bases unmatched. CDR3 length equals 14 residues. In DNA form, the CDR3 reads TGTGCCAGCAGCTCACGGCAGGGGGATAGTGGCTACACCTTC. The encoded protein is CASSSRQGDSGYTF.

This chain connects TRBV18 to TRBJ2-5; D remains unclear. Germline V gene lookup returns CDR1 KGHSH and CDR2 LQKENI. The CDR3 has 13 amino acids. V gave up 6 bases and J gave up 2 bases, with 10 bases separating them. The CDR3 DNA reads as TGTGCCAGCTCCCTTTCGGATCAAGAGACCCAGTACTTC. Its protein is CASSLSDQETQYF. The full variable domain, in which reference TRBV18 and TRBJ2-5 provide the parts outside the CDR3, is NAGVMQNPRHLVRRRGQEARLRCSPMKGHSHVYWYRQLPEEGLKFMVYLQKENIIDESGMPKERFSAEFPKEGPSILRIQQVVRGDSAAYFCASSLSDQETQYFGPGTRLLVL.

V is TRBV7-6 and J is TRBJ1-1, with D maybe TRBD1 (6 bases). Trimming took off 1 base at V and 8 bases at J, with 17 bases between the two ends. The CDR3 is made up of 15 amino acids. Germline V gene lookup returns CDR1 SGHVS and CDR2 FNYEAQ. The CDR3 reads CASSLGSGGQWEAFF. CDR3 nucleotide sequence: TGTGCCAGCAGCTTAGGCTCGGGGGGCCAGTGGGAAGCTTTCTTT.

This clone was seen only once. The CDR3 sequence is CASSLAGGETQYF. The CDR3 nucleotides are TGCGCCAGCAGCTTAGCAGGGGGAGAGACCCAGTACTTC. V is TRBV5-1 and J is TRBJ2-5, with 7 positions matching TRBD1. CDR1 and CDR2 from the germline V gene are SGHRS and YFSETQ. V was pared by 2 bases and J by 4 bases, with 2 bases of the junction left unmatched. The CDR3 consists of 13 residues.